The rows below give T cell receptor beta chains drawn from one sample of a study of shared clonotypes between healthy human individuals. TCRdb keeps only in-frame clones here, not all; method: immunoSEQ multiplex PCR. Among over 2 million clones, about 94% were seen once, and the ten largest hold about 1.1%. Sequenced sample: naive CD8+ T cells sorted from blood. These receptors came from a man in his late teens or twenties in good health. Each CDR3 is given with its conserved first and last residue. The D gene is left open where the match is weak. Part of the rows lack a size; the others show once, few, many or a class for expanded clones.

v_gene: TRBV29-1
j_gene: TRBJ1-3
len: 17
abundance: NA
d_gene: TRBD1
CDR3aa: CSVGPDGGQGKGDTIYF
CDR3nt: TGCAGCGTCGGCCCCGACGGAGGACAGGGCAAGGGGGACACCATATATTTT

v_gene: TRBV5-4
j_gene: TRBJ2-2
len: 19
abundance: NA
d_gene: NA
CDR3aa: CASSLEGGGQAVPPGELFF
CDR3nt: TGTGCCAGCAGCTTGGAAGGGGGGGGACAGGCGGTGCCCCCCGGGGAGCTGTTTTTT

v_gene: TRBV27
j_gene: TRBJ2-7
len: 13
abundance: NA
d_gene: NA
CDR3aa: CASSLSLGYEQYF
CDR3nt: TGTGCCAGCAGTCTCTCCTTGGGCTACGAGCAGTACTTC

v_gene: TRBV5-6
j_gene: TRBJ2-7
len: 13
abundance: NA
d_gene: NA
CDR3aa: CASSLSEGSEQYF
CDR3nt: TGTGCCAGCAGCTTGTCCGAAGGGTCGGAGCAGTACTTC

v_gene: TRBV5-4
j_gene: TRBJ1-3
len: 17
abundance: NA
d_gene: TRBD1
CDR3aa: CASSDDRVEIAGNTIYF
CDR3nt: TGTGCCAGCAGCGACGACAGGGTAGAAATTGCGGGAAACACCATATATTTT

v_gene: TRBV27
j_gene: TRBJ2-2
len: 20
abundance: once
d_gene: TRBD2
CDR3aa: CASSLSSLAGAIGDTGELFF
CDR3nt: TGTGCCAGCAGTTTAAGTTCCCTAGCGGGAGCTATTGGGGACACCGGGGAGCTGTTTTTT

v_gene: TRBV30
j_gene: TRBJ1-5
len: 13
abundance: NA
d_gene: NA
CDR3aa: CAWSVAVGQPQHF
CDR3nt: TGTGCCTGGAGTGTAGCGGTAGGGCAGCCCCAGCATTTT

v_gene: TRBV19
j_gene: TRBJ2-7
len: 13
abundance: NA
d_gene: NA
CDR3aa: CASSIAQNYEQYF
CDR3nt: TGTGCCAGTAGTATCGCCCAAAACTACGAGCAGTACTTC

v_gene: TRBV27
j_gene: TRBJ2-7
len: 15
abundance: NA
d_gene: TRBD1
CDR3aa: CASSLSVGTGYEQYF
CDR3nt: TGTGCCAGCAGTTTATCTGTCGGGACAGGCTACGAGCAGTACTTC

v_gene: TRBV7-2
j_gene: TRBJ1-2
len: 17
abundance: NA
d_gene: NA
CDR3aa: CASSLASGHRPNYGYTF
CDR3nt: TGTGCCAGCAGCTTAGCGAGTGGGCACAGACCGAACTATGGCTACACCTTC

v_gene: TRBV30
j_gene: TRBJ1-1
len: 14
abundance: once
d_gene: TRBD1
CDR3aa: CAWDQDRGWTEAFF
CDR3nt: TGTGCCTGGGATCAGGACAGGGGATGGACTGAAGCTTTCTTT

v_gene: TRBV7-6
j_gene: TRBJ2-7
len: 13
abundance: NA
d_gene: NA
CDR3aa: CASSPPLTYEQYF
CDR3nt: TGTGCCAGCAGCCCCCCCCTGACCTACGAGCAGTACTTC

v_gene: TRBV6-1
j_gene: TRBJ1-4
len: 15
abundance: once
d_gene: NA
CDR3aa: CASSEVWVGKEKLFF
CDR3nt: TGTGCCAGCAGTGAAGTATGGGTTGGAAAGGAAAAACTGTTTTTT

v_gene: TRBV2
j_gene: TRBJ1-2
len: 14
abundance: NA
d_gene: NA
CDR3aa: CASRTPNLNYGYTF
CDR3nt: TGTGCCAGCAGAACCCCAAATTTGAACTATGGCTACACCTTC

v_gene: TRBV27
j_gene: TRBJ2-5
len: 17
abundance: NA
d_gene: NA
CDR3aa: CASSPSKGQKYQETQYF
CDR3nt: TGTGCCAGCAGTCCGTCTAAGGGGCAGAAGTACCAAGAGACCCAGTACTTC

v_gene: TRBV4-1
j_gene: TRBJ1-2
len: 18
abundance: once
d_gene: TRBD1
CDR3aa: CASSQERDRGRGGYGYTF
CDR3nt: TGCGCCAGCAGCCAAGAGAGGGACAGGGGGCGCGGGGGGTATGGCTACACCTTC

v_gene: TRBV5-6
j_gene: TRBJ1-2
len: 18
abundance: NA
d_gene: TRBD1
CDR3aa: CASSYWVVDRSPFYGYTF
CDR3nt: TGTGCCAGCAGCTACTGGGTGGTGGACAGGTCCCCTTTCTATGGCTACACCTTC

v_gene: TRBV9
j_gene: TRBJ2-7
len: 13
abundance: NA
d_gene: TRBD2
CDR3aa: CASSVTSGYEQYF
CDR3nt: TGTGCCAGCAGCGTAACTAGCGGTTACGAGCAGTACTTC

v_gene: TRBV7-9
j_gene: TRBJ1-1
len: 13
abundance: NA
d_gene: NA
CDR3aa: CASSPLFDTEAFF
CDR3nt: TGTGCCAGCAGCCCCCTGTTCGACACTGAAGCTTTCTTT

v_gene: TRBV6-6
j_gene: TRBJ2-5
len: 13
abundance: NA
d_gene: NA
CDR3aa: CASTPLRAGFQYF
CDR3nt: TGTGCCAGCACCCCCCTCCGAGCGGGTTTCCAGTACTTC

v_gene: TRBV4-3
j_gene: TRBJ2-7
len: 20
abundance: NA
d_gene: TRBD2
CDR3aa: CASSQDFFGVTSGFSYEQYF
CDR3nt: TGCGCCAGCAGCCAAGATTTTTTCGGCGTGACTAGCGGGTTCTCCTACGAGCAGTACTTC

v_gene: TRBV5-6
j_gene: TRBJ1-1
len: 16
abundance: NA
d_gene: NA
CDR3aa: CASSLYSHILNTEAFF
CDR3nt: TGTGCCAGCAGCTTATATTCCCATATCTTGAACACTGAAGCTTTCTTT

v_gene: TRBV27
j_gene: TRBJ1-1
len: 13
abundance: many
d_gene: NA
CDR3aa: CASSLNDATEAFF
CDR3nt: TGTGCCAGCAGTCTTAACGATGCCACTGAAGCTTTCTTT

v_gene: TRBV7-2
j_gene: TRBJ2-2
len: 15
abundance: NA
d_gene: TRBD2
CDR3aa: CASSLGGSATGELFF
CDR3nt: TGTGCCAGCAGCTTAGGCGGGAGTGCCACCGGGGAGCTGTTTTTT

v_gene: TRBV13
j_gene: TRBJ2-3
len: 13
abundance: NA
d_gene: NA
CDR3aa: CASSSMWGDTQYF
CDR3nt: TGTGCCAGCAGCTCCATGTGGGGAGATACGCAGTATTTT